This T cell receptor beta chain was captured in a study of beta chain features in type 1 diabetes. This clone was seen a few times. Investigators reverse transcribed all isolated RNA, so they sequenced expressed TCRB transcripts. Clones were sequenced by immunoSEQ multiplex PCR, and TCRdb holds only the in-frame ones, with some missing. Of 250,000 to 350,000 clones listed, around 15% are singletons. The germline gives CDR1 LGHNA, CDR2 YSLEER. The V and J ends lost 0 bases and 4 bases respectively, with 10 bases between them. The CDR3 is 15 amino acids. The sample was central memory CD4+ T cells from blood. The sequence derives from a man younger than 45 in good health. The rearrangement joins TRBV4-3 to TRBJ2-1; the D gene is possibly TRBD2 (5 bases). As DNA, the CDR3 is TGCGCCAGCAGCCAAGAAACGGGGTCATACAATGAGCAGTTCTTC. Translation: CASSQETGSYNEQFF.